Sequencing of this T cell receptor (beta chain) was carried out in a study of immune characteristics of hereditary and idiopathic chronic pancreatitis. Findings and limits, study-wide: This study excluded chronic pancreatitis caused by alcohol use. Versus controls, both chronic pancreatitis groups showed increased diversity and reduced clonality.

A note on this clone: What it binds is not known.

Clones were sequenced by immunoSEQ multiplex PCR, and TCRdb holds only the in-frame ones, with some missing. The data hold approximately 1,800 clones, with roughly 74% observed a single time. Chronic pancreatitis tissue was collected during total pancreatectomy with islet autotransplantation. Sample: pancreas tissue with hereditary chronic pancreatitis. This TCR was recovered from a human donor with chronic pancreatitis.

Here the CDR3 reads CSVASDSRYTF. As DNA, the CDR3 is TGCAGCGTTGCTTCGGACAGCCGATACACCTTC. The rearrangement links TRBV29-1 to TRBJ1-2; maybe TRBD1 (6 bases). Trimming stripped 4 bases from V and 11 bases from J, with 14 bases between. The CDR3 totals 11 residues. Germline CDR1 SQVTM, CDR2 ANQGSEA.